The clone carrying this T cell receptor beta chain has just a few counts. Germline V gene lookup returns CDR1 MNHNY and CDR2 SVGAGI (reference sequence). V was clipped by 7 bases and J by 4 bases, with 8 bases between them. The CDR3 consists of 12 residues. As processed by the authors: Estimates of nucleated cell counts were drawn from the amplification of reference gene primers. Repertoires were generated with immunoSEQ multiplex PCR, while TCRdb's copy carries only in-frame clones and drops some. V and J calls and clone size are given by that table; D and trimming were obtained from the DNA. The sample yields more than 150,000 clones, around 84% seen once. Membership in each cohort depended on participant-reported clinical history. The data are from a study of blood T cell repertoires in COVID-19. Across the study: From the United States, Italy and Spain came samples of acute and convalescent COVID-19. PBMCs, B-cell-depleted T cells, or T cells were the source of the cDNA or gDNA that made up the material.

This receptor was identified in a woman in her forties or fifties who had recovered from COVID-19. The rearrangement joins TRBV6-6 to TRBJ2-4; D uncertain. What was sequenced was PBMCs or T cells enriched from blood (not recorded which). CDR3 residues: CASTPNKNIQYF. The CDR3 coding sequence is TGTGCCAGCACCCCTAATAAAAACATTCAGTACTTC.